This passage covers 8 T cell receptor beta chains from one sample sequenced in a study of cytomegalovirus exposure and HLA in healthy donors. Use of 60 Vbeta and 13 Jbeta primers characterized the PCR. Only in-frame clones appear in the TCRdb table, and some are missing; sequencing was by immunoSEQ multiplex PCR. Among 200,000 to 250,000 clones, 85% to 90% were seen once, and the ten largest hold around 1.4%. The sequencing sample was made of PBMCs. These receptors were obtained from a human donor in good health.

This chain uses TRBV5-1 with TRBJ1-5; TRBD1 matches 8 bases. CDR3 length equals 15 residues. With V trimmed by 4 bases and J by 3 bases, 6 bases remained unmatched. Germline V gives CDR1 SGHRS, CDR2 YFSETQ. The CDR3 loop is CASSKTGDPNQPQHF. The CDR3 DNA reads TGCGCCAGCAGCAAGACAGGGGACCCCAATCAGCCCCAGCATTTT.

The chain couples TRBV10-3 to TRBJ1-2; TRBD1 matches 10 bases. Unmatched junction bases numbered 6, after V lost 0 bases and J lost 8 bases. Germline CDR1 reads ENHRY; CDR2 reads SYGVKD. The CDR3 is 15 residues long. The CDR3 spells CAISESGTGDNGYTF. The CDR3 coding sequence is TGTGCCATCAGTGAGTCGGGGACAGGGGATAACGGCTACACCTTC.

The genes are TRBV6-5 and TRBJ2-2; D remains unclear. CDR1 MNHEY and CDR2 SVGAGI come from the germline V gene. The CDR3 length is 14 residues. Trimming removed 0 bases at V and 7 bases at J, with 9 bases between. CDR3 protein: CASSYSAVFGELFF. Written as DNA, the CDR3 is TGTGCCAGCAGTTACTCGGCCGTGTTCGGGGAGCTGTTTTTT.

The chain employs TRBV15 and TRBJ1-2, with 7 bases matching TRBD1. The germline gives CDR1 LNHNV, CDR2 YYDKDF (reference sequence). The ends lost 3 bases at V and 6 bases at J; junction bases unmatched: 4. The CDR3 contains 13 residues. As DNA, the CDR3 is TGTGCCACCAGCAGCGGACAGGACCATGGCTACACCTTC. Translated, it gives CATSSGQDHGYTF. The full variable domain, completed using reference TRBV15 and TRBJ1-2, is DAMVIQNPRYQVTQFGKPVTLSCSQTLNHNVMYWYQQKSSQAPKLLFHYYDKDFNNEADTPDNFQSRRPNTSFCFLDIRSPGLGDTAMYLCATSSGQDHGYTFGSGTRLTVV.

The rearrangement joins TRBV30 to TRBJ1-5; 8 positions agree with TRBD1. V dropped 1 base and J dropped 4; count of bases not matched to a gene: 6. Germline V gene sequence: CDR1 GTSNPN, CDR2 SVGIG (reference sequence). This CDR3 comprises 15 residues. CDR3 bases: TGTGCCTGGAGTGCGACAGGGGCTAGAAATCAGCCCCAGCATTTT. This encodes CAWSATGARNQPQHF.

The V and J genes are TRBV25-1 and TRBJ1-1; tentatively, D is TRBD1 (6 bases). V lost 6 bases and J lost 5, with 13 bases in between. Germline CDR1 and CDR2: MGHDK and SYGVNS. CDR3 length: 13 residues. The CDR3 here is CASRHRVRTEAFF. The CDR3 DNA sequence: TGTGCCAGCAGACACAGGGTCCGGACTGAAGCTTTCTTT. The full variable domain, with the rest looked up from reference TRBV25-1 and TRBJ1-1, is EADIYQTPRYLVIGTGKKITLECSQTMGHDKMYWYQQDPGMELHLIHYSYGVNSTEKGDLSSESTVSRIRTEHFPLTLESARPSHTSQYLCASRHRVRTEAFFGQGTRLTVV.

The rearrangement joins TRBV19 to TRBJ2-5; the match to TRBD1 covers 7 bases. The CDR3 totals 13 residues. Trimming took 5 bases from V and 5 from J; bases not matched to a gene: 5. Germline-derived CDR1 and CDR2 are LNHDA and SQIVND (reference sequence). CDR3 protein: CASSPPGQETQYF. The CDR3 DNA follows: TGTGCCAGTAGTCCTCCGGGACAGGAGACCCAGTACTTC.

The count of this clone is one. The V gene is TRBV29-1, the J gene TRBJ2-3, with 10 bases fitting TRBD2. Germline CDR1 reads SQVTM; CDR2 reads ANQGSEA. The CDR3 spans 15 residues. The J segment lost 2 bases and the V segment lost 5 bases, leaving 7 bases of the junction unmatched. CDR3 region: CSVRPSGSSTDTQYF. CDR3 in DNA: TGCAGCGTTCGTCCTAGCGGGAGTTCCACAGATACGCAGTATTTT.